Each of the 32 T cell receptor beta chains below was sequenced from the same sample in a study of identifying expanded T cells in peripheral blood. Assay: immunoSEQ multiplex PCR; the TCRdb copy retains only in-frame clones and omits some. The data contain tens of thousands of clones, about 85% of them singletons. The sample consisted of blood. Every receptor here comes from a person aged 18 to 70 in good health.

The rearrangement links TRBV18 to TRBJ1-1; D is unclear. CDR1 KGHSH and CDR2 LQKENI come from the germline V gene. The CDR3 consists of 13 residues. Trimming took 5 bases from V and 1 from J, leaving 8 bases between them. The CDR3 DNA reads TGTGCCAGCTCAGAGATGGAGAACACTGAAGCTTTCTTT. Translated, it gives CASSEMENTEAFF.

The chain couples TRBV6-5 to TRBJ2-7; D gene unclear. This CDR3 comprises 10 residues. V was trimmed by 4 bases and J by 5 bases, leaving 3 bases between them. Germline CDR1 is MNHEY and CDR2 is SVGAGI. CDR3 nucleotides: TGTGCCAGCAGTTTCAACGAGCAGTACTTC. This gives the protein CASSFNEQYF.

This chain connects TRBV5-1 to TRBJ2-3; tentatively, D is TRBD2 (6 bases). The V gene's germline CDR1 is SGHRS and CDR2 YFSETQ. V was pared by 0 bases and J by 6 bases, with 14 bases between. This CDR3 spans 15 amino acids. In DNA, the CDR3 is TGCGCCAGCAGCTTGGGACTAGTCGCCAGGGATACGCAGTATTTT. Residues: CASSLGLVARDTQYF.

This clone was detected a few times. The genes are TRBV29-1 and TRBJ2-7; D is possibly TRBD1 (6 bases). The CDR3 is 14 residues long. The ends were cut back, 8 bases at V and 0 bases at J, with 17 bases in the middle. Germline lookup yields CDR1 SQVTM and CDR2 ANQGSEA. CDR3 amino acids: CSYMSEDSSYEQYF. The CDR3 DNA reads TGCAGCTATATGAGCGAGGACAGCTCCTACGAGCAGTACTTC.

This clone showed up just a few times. J is TRBJ1-1 and V is TRBV28; no clear D. Trimming took 3 bases from V and 4 from J, leaving 12 bases between them. The germline CDR1 and CDR2 sequences are MDHEN and SYDVKM. CDR3 length: 14 residues. The CDR3 sequence is CASSFGVLSTEAFF. In nucleotides, the CDR3 is TGTGCCAGCAGTTTTGGGGTTTTATCCACTGAAGCTTTCTTT.

This clone was found once. This rearrangement joins TRBV1 to TRBJ1-2. TRBV1 is tagged as a pseudogene. The CDR3 is 9 amino acids. CDR3: CASSQGYTF. In nucleotides, the CDR3 is TGCGCCAGCAGCCAAGGCTACACCTTC.

In regard to this clone: It is likely a read error, because the conserved phenylalanine at the end of the CDR3 is missing. No DNA is shown, since the ends of the CDR3 on it are uncertain; the CDR3 is the one TCRdb lists. This chain's CDR3 is CASSFHLFL. The chain is built from TRBV27 and TRBJ1-1. The CDR3 spans 9 amino acids, including both terminal residues. Germline CDR1 reads MNHEY; CDR2 reads SMNVEV (reference sequence).

The rearrangement links TRBV7-6 to TRBJ2-3; the D gene is possibly TRBD1 (6 bases). The CDR3 spans 15 residues. Germline CDR1 SGHVS, CDR2 FNYEAQ. The germline V and J ends were trimmed by 1 base and 4 bases, with 12 bases remaining between them. The CDR3 sequence is CASSLGGRGSDTQYF. The CDR3 nucleotides read TGTGCCAGCAGCTTAGGCGGTAGGGGGTCAGATACGCAGTATTTT.

The chain is built from TRBV19 and TRBJ2-1, with D unclear. Trimming left V 3 bases short and J 3 bases short, with 12 bases between. CDR3 length equals 15 residues. Germline V gene lookup returns CDR1 LNHDA and CDR2 SQIVND (reference sequence). CDR3 sequence (DNA): TGTGCCAGTAGTATCGGGCCAGTCTACTACAATGAGCAGTTCTTC. This translates into CASSIGPVYYNEQFF.

The chain has TRBV5-5 and TRBJ2-5, with D perhaps TRBD1 (5 bases). The CDR3 sequence is 16 residues long. Trimming removed 1 base at V and 3 bases at J, with 16 bases between. Per the germline V gene, CDR1 is SGHKS and CDR2 is YYEKEE (reference sequence). Here the CDR3 reads CASSLFQGHGEETQYF. CDR3 nucleotide sequence: TGTGCCAGCAGCTTGTTTCAGGGTCATGGGGAAGAGACCCAGTACTTC. Supplemented by reference TRBV5-5 and TRBJ2-5, the full variable domain reads DAGVTQSPTHLIKTRGQQVTLRCSPISGHKSVSWYQQVLGQGPQFIFQYYEKEERGRGNFPDRFSARQFPNYSSELNVNALLLGDSALYLCASSLFQGHGEETQYFGPGTRLLVL.

The rearrangement uses TRBV4-3 and TRBJ1-2; 12 bases align to TRBD1. Per the germline V gene, CDR1 is LGHNA and CDR2 is YSLEER. There are 15 residues in the CDR3. The V and J ends lost 4 bases and 4 bases, in that order; junction bases with no gene match: 4. CDR3 nucleotides: TGCGCCAGCAGCCGAGGGACAGGGGGCGCCTATGGCTACACCTTC. This sequence encodes CASSRGTGGAYGYTF.

The CDR3 spells CASSISGQGLETQYF. The CDR3 nucleotides are TGTGCCAGTAGTATCTCGGGACAGGGACTAGAGACCCAGTACTTC. The chain carries TRBV19 and TRBJ2-5; TRBD1 agrees at 9 bases. Per germline, CDR1 LNHDA and CDR2 SQIVND (reference sequence). Trimming at V came to 3 bases and at J to 4 bases, leaving 6 bases not matched to a gene. The CDR3 loop spans 15 amino acids.

The genes are TRBV6-1 and TRBJ2-7; 11 nucleotides agree with TRBD1. Trimming removed 5 bases from V and 2 bases from J; junction bases left unmatched: 2. Germline CDR1 reads MNHNS; CDR2 reads SASEGT. The CDR3 is 14 amino acids. CDR3 bases: TGTGCCAGCAGTCGGACAGGGGGCGCCTACGAGCAGTACTTC. It is translated as CASSRTGGAYEQYF.

This sequence joins TRBV5-8 and TRBJ2-5; 7 bases map to TRBD2. The CDR3 length is 16 residues. J lost 5 bases, V lost 0 bases, and 10 bases had no gene match. Germline lookup yields CDR1 SGHTS and CDR2 YDEGEE. For the CDR3, the DNA is TGTGCCAGCAGCTTGGGTTCTAGCGGAGGACGGGAGACCCAGTACTTC. It codes for CASSLGSSGGRETQYF.

V and J are TRBV5-4 and TRBJ2-3; no reliable D call. The germline CDR1 and CDR2 sequences are SGHNT and YYREEE (reference sequence). The ends were cut back, 3 bases at V and 9 bases at J, with 11 bases in the middle. There are 12 residues in the CDR3. The CDR3 nucleotides are TGTGCCAGCAGCTCGGGCGTGGGGACGCAGTATTTT. Protein: CASSSGVGTQYF.

The chain recombines TRBV7-9 with TRBJ1-2; D is unresolved. The germline V and J ends were trimmed by 1 base and 5 bases, with 11 bases remaining between them. Germline-derived CDR1 and CDR2 are SEHNR and FQNEAQ (reference sequence). CDR3 length: 14 amino acids. CDR3 amino acids: CASSLGPLGYGYTF. The CDR3 nucleotides read TGTGCCAGCAGCTTAGGGCCCCTGGGGTATGGCTACACCTTC. The complete variable domain, with remaining parts taken from reference TRBV7-9 and TRBJ1-2, reads DTGVSQNPRHKITKRGQNVTFRCDPISEHNRLYWYRQTLGQGPEFLTYFQNEAQLEKSRLLSDRFSAERPKGSFSTLEIQRTEQGDSAMYLCASSLGPLGYGYTFGSGTRLTVV.

This chain joins TRBV9 and TRBJ2-7; possible D gene TRBD2, 7 bases. The V end was cut by 3 bases, the J end by 3 bases, with 16 bases between. Germline CDR1 and CDR2: SGDLS and YYNGEE. The CDR3 loop spans 15 amino acids. The CDR3 loop is CASSAAGALGYEQYF. The CDR3 nucleotides are TGTGCCAGCAGCGCCGCGGGGGCCCTCGGCTACGAGCAGTACTTC.

This clone was recorded once. The chain links TRBV27 to TRBJ2-3, with D tentatively TRBD1 (5 bases). The CDR3 is made up of 17 amino acids. Germline V gene lookup returns CDR1 MNHEY and CDR2 SMNVEV (reference sequence). V was clipped by 7 bases and J by 5 bases, with 25 bases between them. This chain's CDR3 is CASIPRLKGRARDTQYF. The CDR3 DNA sequence: TGTGCCAGCATCCCCCGCCTGAAGGGCAGGGCGCGAGATACGCAGTATTTT.

The V and J genes are TRBV14 and TRBJ2-5; 12 bases fit TRBD1. There are 16 residues in the CDR3. V trimming: 4 bases; J trimming: 4 bases; junction bases outside the gene matches: 7. Germline CDR1 and CDR2: SGHDN and FVKESK. The CDR3 DNA is TGTGCCAGCAGCCGAGGCCGGGACAGGGGGCCAGAGACCCAGTACTTC. Amino acids: CASSRGRDRGPETQYF.

The rearrangement uses TRBV11-2 and TRBJ2-1; 10 bases line up with TRBD1. The junction had 3 bases not matched to a gene; V was cut back by 5 bases and J by 8 bases. CDR3 size: 13 residues. The germline V gene encodes CDR1 SGHAT and CDR2 FQNNGV. CDR3 residues: CASSRDRGDEQFF. The CDR3 bases are TGTGCCAGCAGCAGGGACAGGGGAGATGAGCAGTTCTTC. The complete variable domain, with remaining parts taken from reference TRBV11-2 and TRBJ2-1, reads EAGVAQSPRYKIIEKRQSVAFWCNPISGHATLYWYQQILGQGPKLLIQFQNNGVVDDSQLPKDRFSAERLKGVDSTLKIQPAKLEDSAVYLCASSRDRGDEQFFGPGTRLTVL.

The gene calls are TRBV5-5 and TRBJ2-5; a weak D match, TRBD2 (5 bases). Deletions cut 4 bases from V and 1 base from J, with 14 bases between. The CDR3 extends over 15 amino acids. Germline V CDR1 and CDR2: SGHKS, YYEKEE (reference sequence). The CDR3: CASSLPPRGQETQYF. CDR3 DNA: TGTGCCAGCAGCCTCCCCCCCCGGGGCCAAGAGACCCAGTACTTC.

The chain links TRBV6-1 to TRBJ1-2; tentative D call: TRBD1 (6 bases). Germline CDR1 is MNHNS and CDR2 is SASEGT. The ends were cut back, 6 bases at V and 6 bases at J, with 14 bases in the middle. The CDR3 extends over 13 amino acids. The CDR3: CASRMPGDHGYTF. The CDR3 DNA reads as TGTGCCAGCAGGATGCCAGGGGATCATGGCTACACCTTC.

V gene TRBV7-6 combines with J gene TRBJ1-1; a weak D match, TRBD1 (5 bases). Germline values: CDR1 SGHVS, CDR2 FNYEAQ. V dropped 3 bases and J dropped 6 bases, with 11 bases sitting between them. The length of the CDR3 is 13 residues. The CDR3 DNA reads as TGTGCCAGCAGCTTCGGGGGTGCAGCTGAAGCTTTCTTT. This gives the protein CASSFGGAAEAFF.

This chain connects TRBV30 to TRBJ1-6; D is perhaps TRBD1 (5 bases). Deletions cut 1 base from V and 7 bases from J, with 14 bases between. The CDR3 is made up of 15 amino acids. Looked up from germline, CDR1 is GTSNPN and CDR2 is SVGIG (reference sequence). CDR3 bases: TGTGCCTGGAGTGGGGGCGGGGGGGGAAATTCACCCCTCCACTTT. Residues: CAWSGGGGGNSPLHF.

J is TRBJ1-3 and V is TRBV7-2; TRBD1 agrees at 8 bases. Germline loops: CDR1 SGHTA, CDR2 FQGNSA. With V trimmed by 1 base and J by 1 base, 9 bases remained unmatched. The CDR3 length is 18 residues. The CDR3 sequence is CASSLDGQGARSGNTIYF. The CDR3 region has the DNA TGTGCCAGCAGCTTAGATGGGCAGGGGGCGCGTTCTGGAAACACCATATATTTT.

The rearrangement links TRBV4-1 to TRBJ1-1; 7 nucleotides match TRBD1. Germline-derived CDR1 and CDR2 are MGHRA and YSYEKL. V gave up 4 bases and J gave up 4 bases; unmatched junction bases: 6. This CDR3 spans 14 amino acids. Here the CDR3 reads CASSPLGQTTEAFF. In nucleotides, the CDR3 is TGCGCCAGCAGCCCGCTGGGACAGACCACTGAAGCTTTCTTT.

This clone was detected a few times. J is TRBJ1-3 and V is TRBV7-9, with no clear D. The CDR3 is 11 residues long. Per the germline V gene, CDR1 is SEHNR and CDR2 is FQNEAQ (reference sequence). V was shortened by 3 bases and J by 4 bases, with 1 base between the two germline ends. CDR3 DNA sequence: TGTGCCAGCAGCTTCGGAAACACCATATATTTT. Protein sequence: CASSFGNTIYF.

This chain links TRBV5-8 with TRBJ2-2; 8 nucleotides line up with TRBD1. Trimming took 5 bases from V and 6 from J; bases not matched to a gene: 6. CDR3 length equals 14 residues. Germline CDR1 is SGHTS and CDR2 is YDEGEE. This chain's CDR3 is CASRKVDRAGELFF. The CDR3 nucleotides are TGTGCCAGCAGAAAAGTGGACAGGGCCGGGGAGCTGTTTTTT. Supplemented by reference TRBV5-8 and TRBJ2-2, the full variable domain reads EAGVTQSPTHLIKTRGQQATLRCSPISGHTSVYWYQQALGLGLQFLLWYDEGEERNRGNFPPRFSGRQFPNYSSELNVNALELEDSALYLCASRKVDRAGELFFGEGSRLTVL.

This clone was detected only a few times. The rearrangement joins TRBV19 to TRBJ1-2; D is perhaps TRBD1 (5 bases). Germline CDR1 is LNHDA and CDR2 is SQIVND (reference sequence). The CDR3 extends over 14 amino acids. V was shortened by 2 bases and J by 4 bases, with 11 bases between the two germline ends. The DNA of the CDR3 is TGTGCCAGTAGTATAACTGGGGCCCTCTATGGCTACACCTTC. Translation gives CASSITGALYGYTF.

The rearrangement links TRBV27 to TRBJ2-1; D is undetermined. V was pared by 2 bases and J by 8 bases, with 16 bases between. This CDR3 is 15 amino acids long. In germline, CDR1 is MNHEY, CDR2 SMNVEV (reference sequence). The CDR3 bases are TGTGCCAGCAGTTTAGTACCGGCAGTTAAAGATGAGCAGTTCTTC. Its protein product is CASSLVPAVKDEQFF.

The chain carries TRBV4-2 and TRBJ1-1, with 8 bases fitting TRBD1. CDR1 is LGHNA and CDR2 is YNFKEQ in the germline V gene. The CDR3 runs to 15 residues. Trimming removed 3 bases from V and 4 bases from J; junction bases left unmatched: 7. CDR3: CASSQAGQGGTEAFF. In DNA form, the CDR3 reads TGTGCCAGCAGCCAGGCTGGACAGGGTGGCACTGAAGCTTTCTTT.

The chain is built from TRBV6-6 and TRBJ1-5; no clear D. The CDR3 is made up of 12 amino acids. V was cut by 0 bases and J by 8 bases, with 5 bases left in between. Germline values: CDR1 MNHNY, CDR2 SVGAGI (reference sequence). The CDR3 loop is CASSYSREPQHF. CDR3 DNA sequence: TGTGCCAGCAGTTACTCGAGGGAGCCCCAGCATTTT.